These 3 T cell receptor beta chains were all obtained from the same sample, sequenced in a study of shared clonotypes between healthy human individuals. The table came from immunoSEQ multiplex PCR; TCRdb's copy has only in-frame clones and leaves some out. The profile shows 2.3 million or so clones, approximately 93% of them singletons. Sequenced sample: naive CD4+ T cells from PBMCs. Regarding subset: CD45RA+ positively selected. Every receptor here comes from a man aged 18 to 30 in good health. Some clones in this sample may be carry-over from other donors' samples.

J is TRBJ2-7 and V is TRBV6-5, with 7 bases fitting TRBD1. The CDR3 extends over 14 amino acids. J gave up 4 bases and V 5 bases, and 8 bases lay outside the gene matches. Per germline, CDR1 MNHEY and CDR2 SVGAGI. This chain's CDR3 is CASSQGWGQYEQYF. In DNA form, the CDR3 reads TGTGCCAGCAGTCAAGGATGGGGACAGTACGAGCAGTACTTC.

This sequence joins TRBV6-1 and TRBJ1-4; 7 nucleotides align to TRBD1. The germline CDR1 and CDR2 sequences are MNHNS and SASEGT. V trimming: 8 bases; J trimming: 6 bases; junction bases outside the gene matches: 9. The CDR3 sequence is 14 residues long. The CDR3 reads CASRQGVDDEKLFF. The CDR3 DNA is TGTGCCAGCCGTCAGGGGGTGGATGATGAAAAACTGTTTTTT.

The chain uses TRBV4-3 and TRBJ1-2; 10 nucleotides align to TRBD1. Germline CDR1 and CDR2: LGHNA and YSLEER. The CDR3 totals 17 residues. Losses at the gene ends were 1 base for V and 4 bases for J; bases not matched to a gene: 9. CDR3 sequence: CASSQVAVTGGAYGYTF. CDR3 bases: TGCGCCAGCAGCCAAGTGGCCGTGACAGGGGGCGCCTATGGCTACACCTTC.